Listed here are 2 T cell receptor beta chains from one sample, sequenced in a study of CD8 T cells in Susac syndrome. With random hexamers, 0.5 to 1 ug RNA was reverse transcribed. TCRdb re-derived calls from the immunoSEQ multiplex PCR reads in MiXCR, one entry per CDR3 protein. Of 150,000 or so distinct CDR3 sequences detected, 93% appear once; the ten largest clones hold 0.13%. Sample: CD4+ T cells from PBMCs. Every receptor here comes from a human donor in good health.

The gene calls are TRBV29-1 and TRBJ1-5; D perhaps matches TRBD1 (6 bases). Trimming took 0 bases from V and 6 from J, leaving 6 bases between them. Germline V gene sequence: CDR1 SQVTM, CDR2 ANQGSEA. The CDR3 covers 12 residues. In DNA, the CDR3 is TGCAGCGTTGAAGACAGGGGTCAGCCCCAGCATTTT. This codes for CSVEDRGQPQHF.

The V gene is TRBV6-6, the J gene TRBJ2-7, with 9 bases that match TRBD1. This CDR3 has 14 residues. Germline assignment: CDR1 MNHNY and CDR2 SVGAGI (reference sequence). V lost 5 bases and J lost 3; bases outside the gene matches: 5. DNA for the CDR3: TGTGCCAGCAGTCGATGGGACAGGGTCTACGAGCAGTACTTC. The encoded protein is CASSRWDRVYEQYF.